A selection of T cell receptor beta chains follows, all from one sample in a study of cytomegalovirus exposure and HLA in healthy donors. The table came from immunoSEQ multiplex PCR; TCRdb's copy has only in-frame clones and leaves some out. Here the sample spans about 330,000 clones, more than 80% being singletons. Material for sequencing was PBMCs. These receptors came from a woman between 18 and 29 years old in good health and CMV-seronegative. Both conserved end residues are part of each CDR3. Each record gives: clone size, V gene, J gene, D gene, CDR3 protein, CDR3 DNA. A D gene is named only where the DNA matches it firmly. Some rows mark clone size as missing; the rest say once, few, many or name a class of expanded clone.

>-|TRBV5-4|TRBJ2-7|TRBD2
CASSLLGEGPGQYF
TGTGCCAGCAGCTTGTTGGGGGAGGGCCCTGGGCAGTACTTC
>-|TRBV6-5|TRBJ2-7|TRBD1
CASSKGTAYEQYF
TGTGCCAGCAGTAAAGGGACAGCGTACGAGCAGTACTTC
>-|TRBV5-6|TRBJ2-7|-
CASSLVGTPTYEQYF
TGTGCCAGCAGCTTGGTGGGGACACCTACCTACGAGCAGTACTTC
>-|TRBV7-8|TRBJ2-5|TRBD2
CASSPARLAGVKTQYF
TGTGCCAGCAGCCCCGCCAGGCTAGCGGGAGTAAAGACCCAGTACTTC
>-|TRBV14|TRBJ2-3|-
CASSQAGVQGLRSTDTQYF
TGTGCCAGCAGCCAAGCTGGGGTGCAGGGGCTGAGGAGCACAGATACGCAGTATTTT
>once|TRBV30|TRBJ2-7|TRBD1
CAWSLKGQGTPYEQYF
TGTGCCTGGAGCCTAAAGGGACAGGGGACCCCCTACGAGCAGTACTTC
>-|TRBV9|TRBJ2-7|-
CASSVDLGAHYYEQYF
TGTGCCAGCAGCGTAGATTTAGGGGCCCATTACTACGAGCAGTACTTC
>-|TRBV7-9|TRBJ2-1|-
CASSLAPVNEQFF
TGTGCCAGCAGCTTAGCGCCAGTTAATGAGCAGTTCTTC
>-|TRBV30|TRBJ2-5|TRBD2
CAWSHAGLGRLAGETQYF
TGTGCCTGGAGCCACGCCGGCCTCGGGAGGTTAGCGGGAGAGACCCAGTACTTC
>-|TRBV18|TRBJ2-7|-
CASSPGWGHEQYF
TGTGCCAGCTCCCCGGGGTGGGGGCACGAGCAGTACTTC
>once|TRBV29-1|TRBJ1-1|TRBD1
CSVEGQGATEAFF
TGCAGCGTTGAAGGCCAGGGGGCCACTGAAGCTTTCTTT
>-|TRBV27|TRBJ2-7|-
CASSLFPTRTYEQYF
TGTGCCAGCAGTTTATTCCCGACACGTACCTACGAGCAGTACTTC
>-|TRBV9|TRBJ2-3|-
CASSLGRDTDTQYF
TGTGCCAGCAGCCTGGGGCGCGACACAGATACGCAGTATTTT
>-|TRBV4-3|TRBJ2-1|TRBD2
CASSQGLAGREQFF
TGCGCCAGCAGCCAGGGACTAGCGGGACGGGAGCAGTTCTTC
>once|TRBV18|TRBJ1-2|-
CASSPQGGDYGYTF
TGTGCCAGCTCACCCCAGGGTGGCGACTATGGCTACACCTTC
>-|TRBV4-3|TRBJ1-5|-
CASSQDAGRGNQPQHF
TGCGCCAGCAGCCAAGACGCGGGGCGAGGCAATCAGCCCCAGCATTTT
>-|TRBV19|TRBJ2-3|-
CASSIADTGADTQYF
TGTGCCAGTAGTATAGCGGATACCGGGGCAGATACGCAGTATTTT
>-|TRBV4-1|TRBJ1-2|TRBD1
CASSQVVRGEYGYTF
TGCGCCAGCAGCCAAGTAGTCAGGGGGGAATATGGCTACACCTTC